This TCR beta chain was obtained from a study of T cell responses to AZD1222 COVID-19 vaccine. With 4 bases removed from V and 4 bases from J, the gap between germline ends came to 18 bases. The germline V gene has CDR1 SGHRS and CDR2 YFSETQ. This CDR3 is built from 16 residues. This table comes from immunoSEQ multiplex PCR, and its TCRdb copy is limited to in-frame clones, with some not included. The sample lists roughly 110,000 clones; about four fifths were seen once. This receptor was taken from an adult in good health. The sequencing here drew on peripheral blood, taken on day 0 of AZD1222 vaccination. This chain uses TRBV5-1 with TRBJ1-3; possibly TRBD1 for D (6 bases). Here the CDR3 DNA reads TGCGCCAGCAGCAGGACGACAGGCGGAGGCGGAAACACCATATATTTT. Protein: CASSRTTGGGGNTIYF.